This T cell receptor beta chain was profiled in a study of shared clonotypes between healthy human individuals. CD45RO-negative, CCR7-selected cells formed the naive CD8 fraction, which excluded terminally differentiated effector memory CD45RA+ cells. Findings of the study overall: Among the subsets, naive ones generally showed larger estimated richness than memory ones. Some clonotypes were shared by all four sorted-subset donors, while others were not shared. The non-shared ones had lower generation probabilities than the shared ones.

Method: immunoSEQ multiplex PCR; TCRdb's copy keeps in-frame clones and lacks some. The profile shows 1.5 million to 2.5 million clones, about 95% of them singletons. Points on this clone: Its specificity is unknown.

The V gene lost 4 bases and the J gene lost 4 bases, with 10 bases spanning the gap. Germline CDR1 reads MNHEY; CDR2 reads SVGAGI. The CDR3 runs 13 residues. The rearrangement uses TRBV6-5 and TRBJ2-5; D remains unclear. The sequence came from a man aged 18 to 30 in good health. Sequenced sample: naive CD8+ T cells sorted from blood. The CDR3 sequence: CASSLGFRETQYF. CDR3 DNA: TGTGCCAGCAGTTTAGGGTTCCGAGAGACCCAGTACTTC.